This T cell receptor beta chain emerged from a study of beta chain features in type 1 diabetes. Looked up from germline, CDR1 is SQVTM and CDR2 is ANQGSEA. The CDR3 is made up of 11 amino acids. Trimming stripped 7 bases from V and 2 bases from J, with 7 bases between. Overall study results and limits: People with Type 1 diabetes carried modestly yet significantly shorter TCRB CDR3s in all four CD4+ subsets. The study notes PCR might favor shorter templates equally in patients and controls. It was among patients, rather than healthy donors, that naive, central memory and Treg TCRB repertoires appeared more similar.

This clone was detected only a few times. The target antigen is unknown. Expressed TCRB transcripts were sequenced because the isolated RNA had all been reverse transcribed beforehand. Only in-frame clones appear in the TCRdb table, and some are missing; sequencing was by immunoSEQ multiplex PCR. The data contain 350,000 to 450,000 clones, more than 13% of them singletons. The sequencing input was naive CD4+ T cells from blood. The chain uses TRBV29-1 and TRBJ2-3; no clear D. This receptor was taken from a woman aged 18 to 35 in good health. CDR3 sequence (DNA): TGCAGCGAGCTTTCCACAGATACGCAGTATTTT. It is translated as CSELSTDTQYF.